The source of this T cell receptor (beta chain) is a study of vaccination and CD4 T cells after COVID-19. An Oncomine TCR Beta short-read assay was used to sequence the DNA from cultured CD4+ T cells. Cultured CD4+ T cells were the source of extracted genomic DNA. TCRdb redid the calling of the PCR reads with MiXCR, one entry per CDR3 protein. The profile covers some 3,000 distinct CDR3 sequences, with less than 40% appearing a single time and less than 50% taken by the ten largest. This clonotype is medium-sized. Its matching antigen is unknown. Broader study findings: The authors identified 304 of 307 vaccine-specific clones in convalescent patients as spike mono-reactive.

As to treatment: approximately nine-day PBMC culture with coronavirus spike peptide pools or control peptides (ViraFEST assay). The germline V gene encodes CDR1 SNHLY and CDR2 FYNNEI. Trimming cost V 7 bases and J 8 bases, with 11 bases left between them. This CDR3 contains 11 residues. The sequence came from a human donor who had recovered from COVID-19. Material for sequencing was CD4+ T cells from blood, cultured in vitro. The chain uses TRBV2 and TRBJ1-2; D unresolved. The CDR3 protein is CASKITQGYTF. In DNA, the CDR3 is TGTGCCAGCAAGATAACGCAGGGCTACACCTTC. Full variable domain (missing parts from reference TRBV2 and TRBJ1-2): EPEVTQTPSHQVTQMGQEVILRCVPISNHLYFYWYRQILGQKVEFLVSFYNNEISEKSEIFDDQFSVERPDGSNFTLKIRSTKLEDSAMYFCASKITQGYTFGSGTRLTVV.